This T cell receptor (beta chain) was sequenced in a study of blood T cell repertoires in COVID-19. Study-level information: The analysed material was cDNA or gDNA that came from T cells, B-cell-depleted T cells, or PBMCs.

Germline loops: CDR1 LGHDT, CDR2 YNNKEL (reference sequence). The CDR3 totals 16 residues. The V end was cut by 0 bases, the J end by 5 bases, with 16 bases between. The protocol was immunoSEQ multiplex PCR, while the TCRdb copy is restricted to in-frame clones and leaves out a portion. The sample holds around 100,000 clones, about four fifths seen once. Sequenced sample: peripheral blood. The receptor comes from a human donor in a cohort sampled during active COVID-19. The chain couples TRBV3-1 (or the pseudogene TRBV3-2) to TRBJ2-5; a weak D match, TRBD2 (5 bases). The CDR3 sequence: CASSQDLATLWETQYF. The CDR3 region has the DNA TGTGCCAGCAGCCAAGATCTAGCTACCCTATGGGAGACCCAGTACTTC.